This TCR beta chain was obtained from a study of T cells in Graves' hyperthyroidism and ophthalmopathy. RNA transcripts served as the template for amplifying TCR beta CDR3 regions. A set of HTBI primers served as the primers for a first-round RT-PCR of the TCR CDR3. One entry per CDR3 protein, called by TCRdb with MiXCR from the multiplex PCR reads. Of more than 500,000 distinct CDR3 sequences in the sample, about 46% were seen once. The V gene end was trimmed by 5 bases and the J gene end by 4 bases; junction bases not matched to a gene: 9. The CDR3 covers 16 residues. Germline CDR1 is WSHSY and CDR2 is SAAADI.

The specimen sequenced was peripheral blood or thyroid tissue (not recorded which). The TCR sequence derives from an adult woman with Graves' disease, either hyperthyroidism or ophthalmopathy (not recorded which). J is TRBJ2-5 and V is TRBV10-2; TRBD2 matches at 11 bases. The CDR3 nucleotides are TGCGCCAGCAGTTCTAGCGGGAGGCCCGTATTAGAGACCCAGTACTTC. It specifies CASSSSGRPVLETQYF.